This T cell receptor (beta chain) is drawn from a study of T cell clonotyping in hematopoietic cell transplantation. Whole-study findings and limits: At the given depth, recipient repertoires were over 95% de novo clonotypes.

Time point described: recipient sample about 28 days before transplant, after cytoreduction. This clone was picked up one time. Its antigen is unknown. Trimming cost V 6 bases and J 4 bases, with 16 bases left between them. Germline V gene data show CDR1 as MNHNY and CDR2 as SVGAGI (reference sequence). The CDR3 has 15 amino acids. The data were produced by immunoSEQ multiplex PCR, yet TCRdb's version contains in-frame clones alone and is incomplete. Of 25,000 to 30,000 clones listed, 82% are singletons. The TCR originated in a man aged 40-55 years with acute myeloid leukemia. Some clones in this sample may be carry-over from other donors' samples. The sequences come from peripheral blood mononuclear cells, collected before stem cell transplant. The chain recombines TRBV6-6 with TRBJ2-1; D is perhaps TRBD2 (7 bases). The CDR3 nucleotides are TGTGCCAGCAGCTCTTTTGGGGGGGCTTACAATGAGCAGTTCTTC. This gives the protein CASSSFGGAYNEQFF.